This record concerns one TCR beta chain sequence. Constant-segment primers were used for 5'RACE, and the resulting TCR alpha and TCR beta cDNA libraries carried sample barcodes and UMIs. A single record per CDR3 protein comes from TCRdb applying MiXCR to the 5' RACE reads. The sample lists hundreds of thousands of distinct CDR3 sequences; roughly 20% were seen once. V was cut by 2 bases and J by 7 bases, with 14 bases left in between. Germline values: CDR1 MNHNS, CDR2 SASEGT. The CDR3 is made up of 14 amino acids. This sample is part of a study of T-cell memory formation after mild COVID-19. Study information: For the most part, TCR clusters were specific to one donor.

V is TRBV6-1 and J is TRBJ1-2, with a tentative D call TRBD1 (5 bases). Sequenced input: PBMCs or a T cell subset sorted from them (not recorded which). The clonotype was recovered from an adult woman who had mild COVID-19 (a few samples of this study predate the infection). Cell type and time point are not known. The DNA of the CDR3 is TGTGCCAGCAGTGAAACGCGGCAGGGATCTGGCTACACCTTC. This sequence encodes CASSETRQGSGYTF.